A selection of T cell receptor beta chains follows, all from one sample in a study of ipilimumab plus nivolumab after autologous stem cell transplantation. TCRdb keeps only in-frame clones here, not all; method: immunoSEQ multiplex PCR. The sample has 9,000 to 15,000 clones, 60% to 80% seen once; the top ten hold 25% to 35%. The sample consisted of PBMCs, taken in a trial of ipilimumab plus nivolumab as post-transplant consolidation. The source of these receptors is a male donor with diffuse large B-cell lymphoma. Each CDR3 is given with its conserved first and last residue. D genes are given only for firm matches. The listing skips clone size in some rows; elsewhere it reads once, few, many or a size class.

d_call j_call v_call clone_size cdr3_aa cdr3_nt
- TRBJ2-1 TRBV11-1 many CASSSHETNEQFF TGTGCCAGCAGCTCCCACGAGACCAATGAGCAGTTCTTC
- TRBJ2-1 TRBV30 few CAWSRQSSYNEQFF TGTGCCTGGAGTCGGCAGAGCTCCTACAATGAGCAGTTCTTC
- TRBJ1-1 TRBV5-1 - CASSLTLGNTEAFF TGCGCCAGCAGCCTCACGTTGGGGAACACTGAAGCTTTCTTT
- TRBJ1-2 TRBV7-8 once CASSLENYGYTF TGTGCCAGCAGCTTAGAGAACTATGGCTACACCTTC
- TRBJ1-5 TRBV27 few CASRPAGSSNQPQHF TGTGCCAGCAGACCGGCGGGATCGAGCAATCAGCCCCAGCATTTT
- TRBJ2-3 TRBV9 medium-sized CASSGLGGGPDTQYF TGTGCCAGCAGCGGACTAGGGGGAGGCCCAGATACGCAGTATTTT
TRBD2 TRBJ2-1 TRBV9 few CASSVGWAGVYNEQFF TGTGCCAGCAGCGTAGGGTGGGCGGGAGTTTACAATGAGCAGTTCTTC
- TRBJ2-7 TRBV5-8 once CASSPGRAVFNEQYF TGCGCCAGCAGCCCCGGACGGGCAGTCTTCAACGAGCAGTACTTC
- TRBJ1-3 TRBV9 few CASSKGHDTIYF TGTGCCAGCAGCAAAGGACACGACACCATATATTTT
TRBD1 TRBJ2-1 TRBV10-2 - CASSEGAAYNEQFF TGCGCCAGCAGCGAGGGGGCGGCCTACAATGAGCAGTTCTTC
- TRBJ2-5 TRBV19 once CASSGGGLYQETQYF TGTGCCAGTAGTGGGGGGGGGCTTTACCAAGAGACCCAGTACTTC
- TRBJ1-1 TRBV5-4 - CASSSTEGGTEAFF TGTGCCAGCAGCTCAACAGAAGGTGGCACTGAAGCTTTCTTT
- TRBJ1-2 TRBV6-1 - CASEARAPKYGYTF TGTGCCAGCGAGGCCCGAGCCCCTAAATATGGCTACACCTTC
TRBD1 TRBJ1-2 TRBV6-5 - CASSPGQAIYGHTF TGTGCCAGCAGTCCGGGACAGGCGATCTATGGCCACACCTTC
- TRBJ1-5 TRBV7-2 - CASSLGSGNNQPQHF TGTGCCAGCAGCTTAGGGTCAGGGAACAATCAGCCCCAGCATTTT
TRBD1 TRBJ2-1 TRBV7-6 - CASSGMAGTAHNEQFF TGTGCCAGCAGCGGTATGGCCGGGACAGCCCACAATGAGCAGTTCTTC
- TRBJ2-3 TRBV19 - CASIQGGTDTQYF TGTGCCAGTATTCAAGGGGGCACAGATACGCAGTATTTT
- TRBJ2-1 TRBV19 once CASSIPLGEETFNEQFF TGTGCCAGTAGTATCCCCCTTGGCGAGGAAACCTTCAATGAGCAGTTCTTC
- TRBJ1-1 TRBV19 few CASSLGGGTEAFF TGTGCCAGTAGCCTGGGGGGGGGTACTGAAGCTTTCTTT
- TRBJ1-1 TRBV9 - CASSRGGSGPNTEAFF TGTGCCAGCAGCCGAGGAGGATCGGGGCCGAACACTGAAGCTTTCTTT
- TRBJ1-1 TRBV2 few CASSVNTEAFF TGTGCCAGCAGTGTGAACACTGAAGCTTTCTTT
- TRBJ1-1 TRBV2 - CARAQSNTEAFF TGTGCCAGGGCTCAGTCGAACACTGAAGCTTTCTTT
- TRBJ1-1 TRBV5-1 few CASSQEGQLMNTEAFF TGCGCCAGCAGCCAAGAGGGGCAACTCATGAACACTGAAGCTTTCTTT
TRBD2 TRBJ2-4 TRBV19 - CASSPIPTSGGAETKNIQYF TGTGCCAGTAGTCCCATCCCGACTAGCGGGGGGGCCGAGACCAAAAACATTCAGTACTTC
- TRBJ2-7 TRBV21-1 - CASSGPYEQYF TGTGCCAGCAGCGGACCCTACGAGCAGTACTTC
- TRBJ2-7 TRBV27 - CASSQGQSYEQYF TGTGCCAGCAGCCAGGGGCAGTCCTACGAGCAGTACTTC